The 22 T cell receptor beta chains listed next were all sequenced from one sample in a study of CD8+CD57+ T cells in acquired aplastic anemia. Genomic DNA was employed as the template in profiling TCR beta VDJ and CDR3. TCRdb reprocessed the reads with MiXCR, giving one entry per CDR3 protein. The sample records approximately 200,000 distinct CDR3 sequences, around 59% being singletons. Sequencing was done on a sample of sorted CD4+, CD8+, or CD8+CD57+ T cells (not recorded which) from PBMCs. The receptor source for this set is a human donor in good health, serving as a control.

This clonotype was detected many times. The genes are TRBV7-2 and TRBJ2-7, with 7 bases identical to TRBD2. J gave up 5 bases and V 6 bases, and 10 bases lay outside the gene matches. Germline CDR1 reads SGHTA; CDR2 reads FQGNSA. CDR3 length: 14 residues. CDR3 DNA sequence: TGTGCCAGCAGGGCCGGGGGGTCGTCAAACGAGCAGTACTTC. Translated, it gives CASRAGGSSNEQYF.

This sequence joins TRBV5-1 and TRBJ1-1; D ambiguous. Germline CDR1 and CDR2: SGHRS and YFSETQ. The CDR3 length is 14 residues. Trimming shortened V by 4 bases and J by 10 bases, and 20 bases separated the two germline ends. The CDR3 DNA reads as TGCGCCAGCAGCGAGAGTAACAGACTGGCGGGAGCTTTCTTT. Protein sequence: CASSESNRLAGAFF.

The table lists this clonotype with many counts. The J gene is TRBJ2-2, the V gene TRBV7-6, with 7 bases identical to TRBD1. Germline V gives CDR1 SGHVS, CDR2 FNYEAQ. There are 15 residues in the CDR3. The V segment lost 1 base and the J segment 6 bases; nucleotides outside the gene matches: 5. As DNA, the CDR3 is TGTGCCAGCAGCTTAGGACAGGGTGGTCCCGGGGAGCTGTTTTTT. This translates into CASSLGQGGPGELFF. The full variable domain, completed using reference TRBV7-6 and TRBJ2-2, is GAGVSQSPRYKVTKRGQDVALRCDPISGHVSLYWYRQALGQGPEFLTYFNYEAQQDKSGLPNDRFSAERPEGSISTLTIQRTEQRDSAMYRCASSLGQGGPGELFFGEGSRLTVL.

With regard to this clonotype: At one of its ends the junction is not consistent with the germline gene, which may arise from a read error. The gene calls are TRBV10-3 and TRBJ2-3; 7 bases are shared with TRBD1. Germline V gives CDR1 ENHRY, CDR2 SYGVKD. The CDR3 extends over 17 amino acids. In nucleotides, the CDR3 is TGTGCCATCGGTGAGTCCCCCACGCAGGGGGATTCGGATACGCAGTATTTT. It is translated as CAIGESPTQGDSDTQYF.

J is TRBJ2-5 and V is TRBV7-8; 8 positions agree with TRBD2. From germline, CDR1 is SGHVS and CDR2 FQNEAQ. The V and J ends lost 7 bases and 5 bases, in that order; junction bases with no gene match: 9. The CDR3 is 14 residues long. In DNA, the CDR3 is TGTGCCAGCACCCTAGCGGGCTTTCGGGAGACCCAGTACTTC. Translated: CASTLAGFRETQYF.

The chain links TRBV5-4 to TRBJ2-3; 8 positions agree with TRBD2. Germline values: CDR1 SGHNT, CDR2 YYREEE (reference sequence). The V segment lost 2 bases and the J segment 6 bases; nucleotides outside the gene matches: 11. The CDR3 totals 16 residues. DNA for the CDR3: TGTGCCAGCAGCTTTGGACCGGGAGGGTCATTGGATACGCAGTATTTT. This gives the protein CASSFGPGGSLDTQYF.

The CDR3: CASSLDSGGARDEQYF. The CDR3 coding sequence is TGTGCCAGCAGCTTAGATTCAGGGGGCGCGCGGGACGAGCAGTACTTC. The chain uses TRBV7-2 and TRBJ2-7; 8 bases are shared with TRBD1. This CDR3 is 16 amino acids long. With 1 base clipped from V and 5 bases from J, the junction kept 10 bases outside the gene matches. Germline assignment: CDR1 SGHTA and CDR2 FQGNSA.

V gene TRBV2 combines with J gene TRBJ2-1; D is undetermined. Germline V lookup: CDR1 SNHLY, CDR2 FYNNEI. There are 12 residues in the CDR3. Trimming stripped 0 bases from V and 9 bases from J, with 6 bases between. This CDR3 reads CASSEAMSEQFF. The CDR3 nucleotides read TGTGCCAGCAGTGAAGCGATGAGTGAGCAGTTCTTC. Using reference TRBV2 and TRBJ2-1 for the parts outside the CDR3, the full variable domain is EPEVTQTPSHQVTQMGQEVILRCVPISNHLYFYWYRQILGQKVEFLVSFYNNEISEKSEIFDDQFSVERPDGSNFTLKIRSTKLEDSAMYFCASSEAMSEQFFGPGTRLTVL.

V is TRBV24-1 and J is TRBJ2-7; either TRBD1 or TRBD2 may fit D (5 bases each). Germline CDR1 KGHDR, CDR2 SFDVKD. V was pared by 4 bases and J by 3 bases, with 18 bases between. The CDR3 extends over 16 amino acids. The CDR3 DNA sequence: TGTGCCACCAGTGACCCCGGGCAGGGTGGGGGCTACGAGCAGTACTTC. Its protein is CATSDPGQGGGYEQYF.

This clonotype was picked up a small number of times. The V call is TRBV11-1, the J call TRBJ1-6; possibly TRBD1 for D (5 bases). The CDR3 loop spans 14 amino acids. V lost 0 bases to trimming and J lost 7 bases, with 7 bases between them. From germline, CDR1 is SGHAT and CDR2 FQDESV (reference sequence). This chain's CDR3 is CASSLAGPNSPLHF. CDR3 bases: TGTGCCAGCAGCTTAGCGGGACCCAATTCACCCCTCCACTTT. The complete variable domain, with remaining parts taken from reference TRBV11-1 and TRBJ1-6, reads EAEVAQSPRYKITEKSQAVAFWCDPISGHATLYWYRQILGQGPELLVQFQDESVVDDSQLPKDRFSAERLKGVDSTLKIQPAELGDSAMYLCASSLAGPNSPLHFGNGTRLTVT.

Turning to this clonotype: A much more abundant neighbour one base away suggests this may be a read error. The chain uses TRBV27 and TRBJ1-6; D possibly corresponds to TRBD1 (6 bases). There are 15 residues in the CDR3. The germline gives CDR1 MNHEY, CDR2 SMNVEV (reference sequence). CDR3 loop: CASSPGVSYNPPLHF. CDR3 in DNA: TGTGCCAGCAGCCCAGGGGTCTCATATAATCCACCCCTCCACTTT.

This clonotype was recorded only once. This sequence joins TRBV7-2 and TRBJ1-5; possible D gene TRBD1, 5 bases. Trimming left V 5 bases short and J 2 bases short, with 13 bases between. Germline V CDR1 and CDR2: SGHTA, FQGNSA. CDR3 length: 15 amino acids. For the CDR3, the DNA is TGTGCCAGCAGCGTCGGGGCAGGCGGCAATCAGCCCCAGCATTTT. This translates into CASSVGAGGNQPQHF.

A word on this clonotype: An end of the junction differs from the germline gene, which may be a read error. The chain recombines TRBV9 with TRBJ2-7; D may be TRBD2 (7 bases). CDR3 length equals 15 residues. Germline V gene sequence: CDR1 SGDLS, CDR2 YYNGEE. Here the CDR3 DNA reads TGTGCCAGCAGCGTCAGGGGAGGGACCTCCTACGAGCGGTACTTC. It codes for CASSVRGGTSYERYF.

The V call is TRBV7-2, the J call TRBJ1-6, with 8 nucleotides matching TRBD1. This CDR3 has 16 residues. The J segment lost 10 bases and the V segment lost 6 bases, leaving 14 bases of the junction unmatched. Germline values: CDR1 SGHTA, CDR2 FQGNSA. The DNA for the CDR3 is TGTGCCAGCAGTCTCCCCATGACAGGGGTTGGCTCACCCCTCCACTTT. The encoded protein is CASSLPMTGVGSPLHF.

The rearrangement joins TRBV6-2 or TRBV6-3 to TRBJ1-1; TRBD1 is a possible D gene (6 bases). CDR1 MNHEY and CDR2 SVGEGT come from the germline V gene. The CDR3 consists of 13 residues. Trimming stripped 10 bases from V and 8 bases from J, with 20 bases between. The CDR3 region has the DNA TGTGCCACCCGGCTGGACAGATCCTCGGAAGCTTTCTTT. This translates into CATRLDRSSEAFF.

As for this clonotype: This could be a read error, since a much larger clone is one nucleotide away. The chain is built from TRBV6-2 or TRBV6-3 and TRBJ2-1; 8 positions agree with TRBD1. The CDR3 is 15 amino acids. The germline V gene has CDR1 MNHEY and CDR2 SVGEGT. The CDR3 loop reads CASRPTGGSYNEQSF. The DNA for the CDR3 is TGTGCCAGCAGACCTACAGGGGGGTCCTACAATGAGCAGTCCTTC.

As concerns this clonotype: Just one base apart from a much larger clone, this may be a read error. The V and J genes are TRBV6-5 and TRBJ2-1, with unresolved D. Germline V gene data show CDR1 as MNHEY and CDR2 as SVGAGI. The CDR3 extends over 15 amino acids. The chain's CDR3 is CASSYRAVRYSEQFF. DNA for the CDR3: TGTGCCAGCAGTTATCGGGCAGTTAGATACAGTGAGCAGTTCTTC.

V and J are TRBV12-3 or TRBV12-4 and TRBJ1-1; the match to TRBD1 covers 8 bases. The ends lost 3 bases at V and 4 bases at J; junction bases unmatched: 10. The CDR3 length is 16 residues. The DNA of the CDR3 is TGTGCCAGCAGTTTTAGGACAGGGAGGGATAGCACTGAAGCTTTCTTT. This codes for CASSFRTGRDSTEAFF.

V and J are TRBV20-1 and TRBJ2-7; no reliable D call. The DNA end lines up better with TRBJ2-1; the J call may be wrong. The CDR3 has 13 residues. Germline assignment: CDR1 DFQATT and CDR2 SNEGSKA (reference sequence). CDR3: CSVLRRSYNEQFF. CDR3 coding DNA: TGCAGTGTACTTAGACGCTCCTACAATGAGCAGTTCTTC.

This clonotype was observed many times. This sequence joins TRBV20-1 and TRBJ2-3; 10 positions agree with TRBD2. Per germline, CDR1 DFQATT and CDR2 SNEGSKA (reference sequence). V was pared by 5 bases and J by 1 base, with 9 bases of the junction left unmatched. This CDR3 comprises 16 residues. The CDR3 protein is CSAQNPGTSGTDTQYF. In nucleotides, the CDR3 is TGCAGTGCTCAAAATCCCGGGACTAGCGGCACAGATACGCAGTATTTT.

The chain has TRBV7-9 and TRBJ2-7; 8 nucleotides match TRBD1. This CDR3 is built from 16 residues. Germline V CDR1 and CDR2: SEHNR, FQNEAQ (reference sequence). The J segment lost 3 bases and the V segment lost 9 bases, leaving 16 bases of the junction unmatched. The CDR3 nucleotides are TGTGCCAGTAGTAACTCAGGGGGCACACCCATCTACGAGCAGTACTTC. The encoded protein is CASSNSGGTPIYEQYF.

The genes are TRBV29-1 and TRBJ1-1; D is possibly TRBD1 (6 bases). Germline V gives CDR1 SQVTM, CDR2 ANQGSEA. V lost 4 bases and J 5 bases, leaving 14 bases between the germline ends. CDR3 length: 13 amino acids. CDR3 sequence: CSVVGGGSTEAFF. The CDR3 DNA follows: TGCAGCGTTGTAGGAGGGGGGTCAACTGAAGCTTTCTTT.